Following are 15 T cell receptor beta chains from one sample sequenced in a study of cytotoxic CD8 clonotypes in ibrutinib-treated CLL. Clones were read by immunoSEQ multiplex PCR, and TCRdb kept only the in-frame ones, dropping some. The data contain about 200,000 clones, about four fifths of them singletons. The source was PBMCs, collected after 12 months of ibrutinib treatment. The receptor set was obtained from a human donor with chronic lymphocytic leukemia.

The V and J genes are TRBV6-1 and TRBJ2-7; D gene uncertain. This CDR3 is built from 13 residues. Trimming removed 4 bases at V and 2 bases at J, with 9 bases between. Germline V lookup: CDR1 MNHNS, CDR2 SASEGT. CDR3 sequence reads: CASSATHTYEQYF. As DNA, the CDR3 is TGTGCCAGCAGTGCTACCCATACCTACGAGCAGTACTTC.

This clone was detected only once. The J gene is TRBJ2-5, the V gene TRBV7-8; TRBD1 aligns across 10 bases. The CDR3 has 16 amino acids. CDR1 and CDR2 (germline): SGHVS, FQNEAQ. The V gene end was trimmed by 1 base and the J gene end by 3 bases; junction bases not matched to a gene: 5. CDR3 bases: TGTGCCAGCAGCTTAGTTATCGGGACAGGGGAAGAGACCCAGTACTTC. Its protein product is CASSLVIGTGEETQYF.

The rearrangement joins TRBV2 to TRBJ1-5, with 8 bases aligning to TRBD1. The germline V gene encodes CDR1 SNHLY and CDR2 FYNNEI. This CDR3 spans 13 amino acids. CDR3 region: CSSRTGRDQPQHF. CDR3 in DNA: TGTTCTTCCAGGACAGGGAGGGATCAGCCCCAGCATTTT.

The genes are TRBV4-1 and TRBJ1-3, with a possible D match to TRBD1 (6 bases). Germline CDR1 and CDR2: MGHRA and YSYEKL. The CDR3 extends over 17 amino acids. Trimming pared 1 base from V and 4 bases from J, leaving 17 bases between. CDR3 DNA: TGCGCCAGCAGCCAAGTATGGCCACCAGGGGCCGGAAACACCATATATTTT. Protein sequence: CASSQVWPPGAGNTIYF.

The chain combines TRBV19 with TRBJ2-7; 13 bases align to TRBD2. CDR1 and CDR2 from the germline V gene are LNHDA and SQIVND (reference sequence). The CDR3 runs 15 residues. V shed 11 bases, J shed 5 bases, and the junction held 12 bases outside the gene matches. The CDR3 DNA reads TGTGCCGCCGGAGGACTAGCGGGAGCGTTCGACGAGCAGTACTTC. This gives the protein CAAGGLAGAFDEQYF. The whole variable domain, remainder taken from reference TRBV19 and TRBJ2-7, is DGGITQSPKYLFRKEGQNVTLSCEQNLNHDAMYWYRQDPGQGLRLIYYSQIVNDFQKGDIAEGYSVSREKKESFPLTVTSAQKNPTAFYLCAAGGLAGAFDEQYFGPGTRLTVT.

The V call is TRBV4-1, the J call TRBJ2-1; 7 nucleotides align to TRBD1. With 3 bases clipped from V and 0 bases from J, the junction kept 5 bases outside the gene matches. Germline CDR1 reads MGHRA; CDR2 reads YSYEKL. CDR3 size: 16 residues. DNA of the CDR3: TGCGCCAGCAGCCATCGAGCAGGGGGCTCCTACAATGAGCAGTTCTTC. Translation gives CASSHRAGGSYNEQFF.

A single count supports this clone. The V gene is TRBV5-4, the J gene TRBJ2-5, with a possible D match to TRBD1 (6 bases). The CDR3 has 14 amino acids. Trimming took off 5 bases at V and 5 bases at J, with 16 bases between the two ends. Germline V gene data show CDR1 as SGHNT and CDR2 as YYREEE (reference sequence). The CDR3 reads CASRSRHQGETQYF. DNA for the CDR3: TGTGCCAGCAGGTCCCGGCATCAGGGGGAGACCCAGTACTTC.

The genes are TRBV19 and TRBJ2-3, with 9 nucleotides matching TRBD2. Unmatched junction bases numbered 10, after V lost 5 bases and J lost 1 base. This CDR3 has 17 amino acids. Germline values: CDR1 LNHDA, CDR2 SQIVND (reference sequence). CDR3 nucleotide sequence: TGTGCCAGTAGTGAGTTAGCGGGGGCCTCGGGCACAGATACGCAGTATTTT. Residues: CASSELAGASGTDTQYF.

The chain links TRBV19 to TRBJ2-5, with D perhaps matching TRBD2 (6 bases). The V end was cut by 6 bases, the J end by 0 bases, with 17 bases between. Germline CDR1 and CDR2: LNHDA and SQIVND (reference sequence). The CDR3 runs to 16 residues. CDR3 DNA sequence: TGTGCCAGTAGCCCCCGGAAGCGGGTGAACCAAGAGACCCAGTACTTC. Amino acids: CASSPRKRVNQETQYF.

The rearrangement links TRBV6-5 to TRBJ2-1; D gene uncertain. Trimming stripped 0 bases from V and 10 bases from J, with 10 bases between. CDR1 MNHEY and CDR2 SVGAGI come from the germline V gene. The CDR3 extends over 13 amino acids. The CDR3 DNA follows: TGTGCCAGCAGTTACTCAGGGATAGGGGAGCAGTTCTTC. This codes for CASSYSGIGEQFF.

The V call is TRBV5-4, the J call TRBJ2-5; D not resolved. The CDR3 covers 14 residues. Deletions cut 5 bases from V and 5 bases from J, with 16 bases between. Germline V gene sequence: CDR1 SGHNT, CDR2 YYREEE (reference sequence). CDR3 sequence (DNA): TGTGCCAGCAGACGGAGCGCAGTAAGTGAGACCCAGTACTTC. It translates to CASRRSAVSETQYF.

The chain employs TRBV7-2 and TRBJ2-1, with TRBD2 matching over 10 bases. CDR1 SGHTA and CDR2 FQGNSA come from the germline V gene. This CDR3 contains 16 residues. V dropped 3 bases and J dropped 7; count of bases not matched to a gene: 9. The CDR3 reads CASSLLLAGYLNEQFF. CDR3 nucleotide sequence: TGTGCCAGCAGCTTGTTACTAGCGGGGTACCTGAATGAGCAGTTCTTC.

This chain connects TRBV19 to TRBJ2-1; TRBD1 matches 8 bases. Germline lookup yields CDR1 LNHDA and CDR2 SQIVND (reference sequence). The CDR3 spans 16 residues. The junction had 8 bases not matched to a gene; V was cut back by 5 bases and J by 2 bases. The CDR3 sequence: CASSPLGTGTYNEQFF. The CDR3 region has the DNA TGTGCCAGTAGTCCCCTCGGGACAGGTACCTACAATGAGCAGTTCTTC.

The gene calls are TRBV7-3 and TRBJ2-1, with D perhaps assigned TRBD1 or TRBD2 (7 bases each). CDR1 is SGHTA, CDR2 FQGTGA, per germline. The CDR3 contains 16 residues. The V end lost 5 bases, the J end lost 4 bases, and 18 bases lay between the germline ends. The CDR3 DNA follows: TGTGCCAGCAGCCCACGGGGGGACAGTAATTACAATGAGCAGTTCTTC. This encodes CASSPRGDSNYNEQFF.

The chain couples TRBV5-1 to TRBJ2-3, with 10 bases matching TRBD2. Trimming at V came to 7 bases and at J to 1 base, leaving 6 bases not matched to a gene. The CDR3 has 15 residues. Germline lookup yields CDR1 SGHRS and CDR2 YFSETQ. CDR3 nucleotides: TGCGCCAGCGGACCTCTAGCGGGGGGCACAGATACGCAGTATTTT. Its protein product is CASGPLAGGTDTQYF.